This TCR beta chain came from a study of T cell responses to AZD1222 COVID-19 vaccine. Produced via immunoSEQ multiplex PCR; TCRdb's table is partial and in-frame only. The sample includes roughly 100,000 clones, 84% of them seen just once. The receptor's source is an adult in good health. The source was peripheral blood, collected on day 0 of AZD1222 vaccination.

Here the CDR3 DNA reads TGTGCCAGCTCACCATCGGCACTAGCGGGCCGCAAGGAGACCCAGTACTTC. Its protein is CASSPSALAGRKETQYF. The chain uses TRBV18 and TRBJ2-5; 9 bases agree with TRBD2. Germline CDR1 and CDR2: KGHSH and LQKENI. Unmatched junction bases numbered 12, after V lost 2 bases and J lost 5 bases. The CDR3 spans 17 residues.